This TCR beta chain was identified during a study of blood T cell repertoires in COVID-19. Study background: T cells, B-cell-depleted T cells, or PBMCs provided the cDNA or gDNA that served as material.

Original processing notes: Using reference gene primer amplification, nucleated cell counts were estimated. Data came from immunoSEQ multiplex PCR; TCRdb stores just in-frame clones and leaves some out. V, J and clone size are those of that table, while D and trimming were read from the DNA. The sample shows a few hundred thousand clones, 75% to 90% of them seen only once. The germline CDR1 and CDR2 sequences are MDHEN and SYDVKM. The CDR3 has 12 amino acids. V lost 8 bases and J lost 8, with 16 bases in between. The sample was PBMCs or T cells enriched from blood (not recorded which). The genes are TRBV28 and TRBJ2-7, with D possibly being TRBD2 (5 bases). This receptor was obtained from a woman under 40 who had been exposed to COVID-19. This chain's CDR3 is CASGGSGEKQYF. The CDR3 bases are TGTGCCAGCGGAGGTAGTGGGGAAAAGCAGTACTTC.